Detailed here is one T cell receptor beta chain. The target antigen is unknown. The data belong to a study of blood T cells in healthy people across ages. In the study overall: Through template switching, about one barcoded beta molecule was captured per two T cells, as measured in model experiments.

V was clipped by 6 bases and J by 7 bases; unmatched bases: 17. The CDR3 has 17 residues. Germline V lookup: CDR1 DFQATT, CDR2 SNEGSKA (reference sequence). Points from the study as a whole: Age advanced and TCR beta diversity per million T cells fell, roughly linearly.

The second PCR ran roughly 7 to 12 cycles with a sample-barcoded 5' primer and J-beta primers. Each CDR3 protein is one row after TCRdb ran MiXCR on the 5' RACE reads. The repertoire includes about 670,000 distinct CDR3 sequences, roughly two fifths of them detected once, and roughly 30% sits in the top ten. The clonotype comes from a man older than 75 in good health. The chain recombines TRBV20-1 with TRBJ2-1; 11 positions match TRBD2. Sample: blood. Here the CDR3 DNA reads TGCAGTGCGCCACCTGTTTCACTAGCGGGAGTGAGTAATGAGCAGTTCTTC. Encoded protein: CSAPPVSLAGVSNEQFF.